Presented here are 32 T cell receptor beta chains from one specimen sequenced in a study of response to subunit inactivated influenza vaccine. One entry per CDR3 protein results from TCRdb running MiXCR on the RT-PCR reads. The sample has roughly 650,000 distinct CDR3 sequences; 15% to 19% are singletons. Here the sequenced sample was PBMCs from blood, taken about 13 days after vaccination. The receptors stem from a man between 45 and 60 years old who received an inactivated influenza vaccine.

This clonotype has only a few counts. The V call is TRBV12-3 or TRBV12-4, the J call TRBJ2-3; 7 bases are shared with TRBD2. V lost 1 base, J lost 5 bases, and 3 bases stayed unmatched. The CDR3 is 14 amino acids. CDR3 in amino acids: CASSLGGSEDTQYF. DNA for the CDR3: TGTGCCAGCAGTTTAGGCGGGAGCGAAGATACGCAGTATTTT.

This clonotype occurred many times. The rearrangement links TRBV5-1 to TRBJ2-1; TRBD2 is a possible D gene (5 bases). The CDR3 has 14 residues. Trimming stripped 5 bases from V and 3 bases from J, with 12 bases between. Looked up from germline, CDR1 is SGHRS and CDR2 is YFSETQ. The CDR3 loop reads CASSSLAGYNEQFF. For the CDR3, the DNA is TGCGCCAGCAGTTCCCTAGCAGGCTACAATGAGCAGTTCTTC.

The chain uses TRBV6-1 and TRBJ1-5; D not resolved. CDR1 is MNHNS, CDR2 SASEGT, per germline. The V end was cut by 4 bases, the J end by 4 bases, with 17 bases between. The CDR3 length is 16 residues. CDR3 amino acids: CASSGRGPGINQPQHF. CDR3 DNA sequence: TGTGCCAGCAGTGGCCGAGGACCGGGAATAAATCAGCCCCAGCATTTT.

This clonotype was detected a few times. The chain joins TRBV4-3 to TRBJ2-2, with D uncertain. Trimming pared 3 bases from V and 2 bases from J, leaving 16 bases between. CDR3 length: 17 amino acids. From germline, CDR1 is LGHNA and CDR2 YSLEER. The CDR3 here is CASSHSRTDRNTGELFF. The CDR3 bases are TGCGCCAGCAGCCATTCGAGGACGGATAGAAACACCGGGGAGCTGTTTTTT.

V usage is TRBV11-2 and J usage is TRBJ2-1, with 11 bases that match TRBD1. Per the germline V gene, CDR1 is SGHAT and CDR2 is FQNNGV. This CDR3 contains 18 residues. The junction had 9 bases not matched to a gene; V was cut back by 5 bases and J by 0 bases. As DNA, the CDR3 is TGTGCCAGCAGCCCCCGGGACAGGGGGGTTAGCTCCTACAATGAGCAGTTCTTC. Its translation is CASSPRDRGVSSYNEQFF.

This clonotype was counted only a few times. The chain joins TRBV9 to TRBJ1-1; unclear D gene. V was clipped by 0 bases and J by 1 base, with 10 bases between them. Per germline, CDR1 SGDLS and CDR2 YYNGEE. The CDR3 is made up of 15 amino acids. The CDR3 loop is CASSVDPGSNTEAFF. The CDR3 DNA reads TGTGCCAGCAGCGTAGATCCAGGTTCGAACACTGAAGCTTTCTTT.

CDR3 DNA: TGTGCCAGCAGTTTTCCGCCTAGCGGGGGGGCCCTGGCAGATACGCAGTATTTT. This encodes CASSFPPSGGALADTQYF. This sequence joins TRBV28 and TRBJ2-3, with TRBD2 identical over 12 bases. Trimming at V came to 3 bases and at J to 4 bases, leaving 11 bases not matched to a gene. Germline CDR1 and CDR2: MDHEN and SYDVKM. The CDR3 extends over 18 amino acids.

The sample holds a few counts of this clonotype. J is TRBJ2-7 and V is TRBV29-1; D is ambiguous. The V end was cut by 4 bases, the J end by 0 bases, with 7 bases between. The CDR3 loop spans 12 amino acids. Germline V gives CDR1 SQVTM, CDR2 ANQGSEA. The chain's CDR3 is CSVGVHSYEQYF. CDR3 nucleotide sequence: TGCAGCGTTGGAGTTCACTCCTACGAGCAGTACTTC.

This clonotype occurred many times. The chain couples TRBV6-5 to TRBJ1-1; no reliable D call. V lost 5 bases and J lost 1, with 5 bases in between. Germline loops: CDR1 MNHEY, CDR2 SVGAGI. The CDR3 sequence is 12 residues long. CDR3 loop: CASSARNTEAFF. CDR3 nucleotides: TGTGCCAGCAGTGCCAGGAACACTGAAGCTTTCTTT.

The CDR3: CASSRYRGYNEQFF. The DNA of the CDR3 is TGTGCCAGCAGCCGCTACAGGGGTTACAATGAGCAGTTCTTC. The rearrangement uses TRBV11-2 and TRBJ2-1; 7 bases align to TRBD1. The trim removed 5 bases at V and 4 bases at J, leaving 5 bases unmatched. The CDR3 runs to 14 residues. Germline lookup yields CDR1 SGHAT and CDR2 FQNNGV.

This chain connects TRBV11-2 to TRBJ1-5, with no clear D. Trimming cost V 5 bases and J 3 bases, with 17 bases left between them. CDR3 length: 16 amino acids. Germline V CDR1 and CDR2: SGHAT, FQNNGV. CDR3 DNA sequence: TGTGCCAGCAGCCCAGATCCCTGGGCTACCAATCAGCCCCAGCATTTT. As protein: CASSPDPWATNQPQHF.

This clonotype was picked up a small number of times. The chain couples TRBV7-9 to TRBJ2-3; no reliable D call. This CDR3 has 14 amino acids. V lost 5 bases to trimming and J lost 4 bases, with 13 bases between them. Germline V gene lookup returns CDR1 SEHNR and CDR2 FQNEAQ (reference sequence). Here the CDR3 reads CASSLRARADTQYF. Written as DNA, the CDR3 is TGTGCCAGCAGCCTCCGGGCCCGGGCAGATACGCAGTATTTT.

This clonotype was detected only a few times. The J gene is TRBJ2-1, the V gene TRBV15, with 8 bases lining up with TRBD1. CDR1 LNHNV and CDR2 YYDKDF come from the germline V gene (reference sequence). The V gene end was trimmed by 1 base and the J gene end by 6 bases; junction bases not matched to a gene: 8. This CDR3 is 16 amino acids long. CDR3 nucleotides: TGTGCCACCAGCAGAGTGGACAGGGACGTTGGCAATGAGCAGTTCTTC. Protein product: CATSRVDRDVGNEQFF.

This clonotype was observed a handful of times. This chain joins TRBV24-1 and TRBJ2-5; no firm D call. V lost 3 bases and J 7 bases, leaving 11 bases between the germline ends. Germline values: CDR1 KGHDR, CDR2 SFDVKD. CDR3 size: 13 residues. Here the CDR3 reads CATSDQVTRTQYF. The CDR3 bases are TGTGCCACCAGTGATCAGGTTACGCGGACCCAGTACTTC.

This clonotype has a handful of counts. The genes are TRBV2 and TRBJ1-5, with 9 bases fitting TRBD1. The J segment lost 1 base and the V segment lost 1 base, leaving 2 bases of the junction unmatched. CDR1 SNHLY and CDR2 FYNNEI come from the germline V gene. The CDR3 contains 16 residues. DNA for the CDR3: TGTGCCAGCAGTGAAGACAGGGGGCTAAGCAATCAGCCCCAGCATTTT. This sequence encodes CASSEDRGLSNQPQHF.

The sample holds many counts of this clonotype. The CDR3 loop is CASRLTGITEAFF. The DNA for the CDR3 is TGTGCCAGCAGGTTAACAGGGATCACTGAAGCTTTCTTT. The J gene is TRBJ1-1, the V gene TRBV7-9, with a tentative D call TRBD1 (6 bases). Trimming stripped 6 bases from V and 4 bases from J, with 12 bases between. The length of the CDR3 is 13 residues. From germline, CDR1 is SEHNR and CDR2 FQNEAQ (reference sequence).

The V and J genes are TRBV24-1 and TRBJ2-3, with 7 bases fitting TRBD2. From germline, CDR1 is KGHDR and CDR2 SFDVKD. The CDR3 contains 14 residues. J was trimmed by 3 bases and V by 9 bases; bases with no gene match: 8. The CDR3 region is CATGLAGVTDTQYF. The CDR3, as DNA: TGTGCCACCGGTCTCGCGGGAGTTACAGATACGCAGTATTTT.

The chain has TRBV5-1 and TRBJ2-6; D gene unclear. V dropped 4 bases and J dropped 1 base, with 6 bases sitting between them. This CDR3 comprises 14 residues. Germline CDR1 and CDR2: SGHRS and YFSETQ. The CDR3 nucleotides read TGCGCCAGCAGCGACGGATCTGGGGCCAACGTCCTGACTTTC. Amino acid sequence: CASSDGSGANVLTF.

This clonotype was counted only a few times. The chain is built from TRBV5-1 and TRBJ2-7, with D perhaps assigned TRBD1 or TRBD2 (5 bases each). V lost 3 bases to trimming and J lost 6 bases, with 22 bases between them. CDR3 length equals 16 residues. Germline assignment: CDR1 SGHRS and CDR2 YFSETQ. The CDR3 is CASSYFGDARMGEQYF. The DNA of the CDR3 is TGCGCCAGCAGCTATTTTGGGGACGCAAGGATGGGCGAGCAGTACTTC.

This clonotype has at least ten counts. The CDR3 region is CASSIQSGPYNEQFF. The CDR3, as DNA: TGTGCCAGCAGTATACAATCGGGGCCCTACAATGAGCAGTTCTTC. The chain uses TRBV6-5 and TRBJ2-1; TRBD1 or TRBD2 may be the D gene (5 bases each). In germline, CDR1 is MNHEY, CDR2 SVGAGI. The length of the CDR3 is 15 residues. V lost 5 bases and J 2 bases, leaving 13 bases between the germline ends.

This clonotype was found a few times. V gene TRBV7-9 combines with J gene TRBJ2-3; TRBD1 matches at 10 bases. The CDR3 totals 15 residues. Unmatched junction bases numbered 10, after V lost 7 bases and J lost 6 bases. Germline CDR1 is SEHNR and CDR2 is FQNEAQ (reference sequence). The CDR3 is CASTLDRGRIDTQYF. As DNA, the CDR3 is TGTGCCAGCACCCTCGACAGGGGGCGCATCGATACGCAGTATTTT.

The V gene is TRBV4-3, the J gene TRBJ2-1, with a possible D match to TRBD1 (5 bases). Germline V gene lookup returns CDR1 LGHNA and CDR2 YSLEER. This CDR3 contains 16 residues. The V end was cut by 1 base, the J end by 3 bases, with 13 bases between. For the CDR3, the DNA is TGCGCCAGCAGCCAAGGAGCGCAGGGCCTCTACAATGAGCAGTTCTTC. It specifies CASSQGAQGLYNEQFF.

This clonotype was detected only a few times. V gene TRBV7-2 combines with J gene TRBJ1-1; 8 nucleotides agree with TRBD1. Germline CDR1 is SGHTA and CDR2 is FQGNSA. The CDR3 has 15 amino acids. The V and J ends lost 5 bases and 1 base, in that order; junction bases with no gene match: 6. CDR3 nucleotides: TGTGCCAGCAGCCCCCTGGGACAGGCGAACACTGAAGCTTTCTTT. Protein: CASSPLGQANTEAFF.

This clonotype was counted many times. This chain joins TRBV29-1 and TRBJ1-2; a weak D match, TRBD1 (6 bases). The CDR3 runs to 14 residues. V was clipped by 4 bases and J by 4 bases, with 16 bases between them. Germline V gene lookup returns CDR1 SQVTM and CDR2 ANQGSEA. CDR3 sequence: CSVAEGGHGYGYTF. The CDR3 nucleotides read TGCAGCGTTGCGGAGGGGGGGCATGGCTATGGCTACACCTTC.

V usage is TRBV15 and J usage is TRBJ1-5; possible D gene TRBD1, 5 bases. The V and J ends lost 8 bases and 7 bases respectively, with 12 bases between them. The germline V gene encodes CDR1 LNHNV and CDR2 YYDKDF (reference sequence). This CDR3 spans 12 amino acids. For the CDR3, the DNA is TGTGCCACCGCAGTTGGGACGCAGCCCCAGCATTTT. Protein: CATAVGTQPQHF.

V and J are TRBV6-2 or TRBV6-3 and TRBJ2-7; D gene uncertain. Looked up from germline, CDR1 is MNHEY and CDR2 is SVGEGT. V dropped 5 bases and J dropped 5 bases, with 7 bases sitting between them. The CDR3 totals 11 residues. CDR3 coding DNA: TGTGCCAGCAGTCACGTTAACGAGCAGTACTTC. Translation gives CASSHVNEQYF.

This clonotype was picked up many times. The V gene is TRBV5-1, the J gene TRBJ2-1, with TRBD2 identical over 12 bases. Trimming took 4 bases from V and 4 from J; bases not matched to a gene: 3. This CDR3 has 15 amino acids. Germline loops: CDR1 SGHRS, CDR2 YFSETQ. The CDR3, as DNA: TGCGCCAGCAGCGAAGGACTAGCGGGGTACAATGAGCAGTTCTTC. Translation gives CASSEGLAGYNEQFF.

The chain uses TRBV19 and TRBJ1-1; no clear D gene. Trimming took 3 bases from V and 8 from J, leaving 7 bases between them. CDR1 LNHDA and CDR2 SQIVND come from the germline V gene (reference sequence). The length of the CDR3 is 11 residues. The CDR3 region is CASSIEVEAFF. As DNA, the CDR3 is TGTGCCAGTAGTATTGAGGTCGAAGCTTTCTTT.

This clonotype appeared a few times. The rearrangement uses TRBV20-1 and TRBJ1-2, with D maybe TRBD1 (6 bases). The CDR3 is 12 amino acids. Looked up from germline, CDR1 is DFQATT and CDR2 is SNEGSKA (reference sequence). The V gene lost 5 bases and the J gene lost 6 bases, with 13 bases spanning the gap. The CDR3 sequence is CSALGGVNGYTF. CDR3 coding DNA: TGCAGTGCTCTAGGGGGTGTGAATGGCTACACCTTC.

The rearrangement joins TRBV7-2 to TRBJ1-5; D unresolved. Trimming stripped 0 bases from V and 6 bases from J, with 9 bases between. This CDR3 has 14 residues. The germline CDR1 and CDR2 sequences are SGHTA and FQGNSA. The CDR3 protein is CASSLAPGGQPQHF. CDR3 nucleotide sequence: TGTGCCAGCAGCTTAGCGCCGGGAGGTCAGCCCCAGCATTTT.

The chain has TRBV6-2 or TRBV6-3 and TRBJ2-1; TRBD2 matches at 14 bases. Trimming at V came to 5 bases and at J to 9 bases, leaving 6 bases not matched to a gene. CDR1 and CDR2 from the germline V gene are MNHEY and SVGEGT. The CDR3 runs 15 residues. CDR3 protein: CASSQGLAGVGEQFF. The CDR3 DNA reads TGTGCCAGCAGTCAGGGACTAGCGGGAGTCGGTGAGCAGTTCTTC.

CDR3 in DNA: TGTGCCAGCAGTGAAGCGCGAATAATGAACACTGAAGCTTTCTTT. Translation: CASSEARIMNTEAFF. The V and J genes are TRBV2 and TRBJ1-1; no reliable D call. Germline V gene data show CDR1 as SNHLY and CDR2 as FYNNEI. The V end was cut by 0 bases, the J end by 0 bases, with 8 bases between. The CDR3 sequence is 15 residues long.